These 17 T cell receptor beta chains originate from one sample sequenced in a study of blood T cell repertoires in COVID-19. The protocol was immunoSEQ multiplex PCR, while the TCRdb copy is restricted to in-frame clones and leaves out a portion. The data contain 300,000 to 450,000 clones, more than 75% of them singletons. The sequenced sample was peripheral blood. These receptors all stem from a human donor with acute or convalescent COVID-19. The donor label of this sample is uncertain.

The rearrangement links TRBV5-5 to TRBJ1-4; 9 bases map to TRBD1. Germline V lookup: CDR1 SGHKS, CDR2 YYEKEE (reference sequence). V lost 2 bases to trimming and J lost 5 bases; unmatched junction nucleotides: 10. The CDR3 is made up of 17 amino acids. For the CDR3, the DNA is TGTGCCAGCAGCTTTTCACCTTCCGGGACAGGGAATGAAAAACTGTTTTTT. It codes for CASSFSPSGTGNEKLFF.

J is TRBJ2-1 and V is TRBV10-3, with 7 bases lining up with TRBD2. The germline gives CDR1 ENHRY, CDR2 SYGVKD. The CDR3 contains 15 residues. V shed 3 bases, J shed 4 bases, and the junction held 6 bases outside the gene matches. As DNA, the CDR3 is TGTGCCATCAGTGATTTGGGGGAGGGGTACAATGAGCAGTTCTTC. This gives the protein CAISDLGEGYNEQFF.

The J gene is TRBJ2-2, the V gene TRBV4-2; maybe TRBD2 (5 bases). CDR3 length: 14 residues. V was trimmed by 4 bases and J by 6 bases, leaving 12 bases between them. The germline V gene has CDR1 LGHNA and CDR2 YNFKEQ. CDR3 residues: CASSPETRAGELFF. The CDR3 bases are TGTGCCAGCAGCCCCGAGACGAGGGCCGGGGAGCTGTTTTTT.

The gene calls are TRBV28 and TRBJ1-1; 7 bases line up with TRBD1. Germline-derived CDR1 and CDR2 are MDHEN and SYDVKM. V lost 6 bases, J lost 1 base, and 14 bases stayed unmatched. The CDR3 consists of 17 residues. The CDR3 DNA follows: TGTGCCAGCAGCTACTCTCGGAGGGGGCGAACGAACACTGAAGCTTTCTTT. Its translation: CASSYSRRGRTNTEAFF.

CDR3 region: CASSQNSGGLEYTIYF. CDR3 in DNA: TGTGCCAGCAGCCAAAATTCGGGGGGCCTCGAGTACACCATATATTTT. This chain connects TRBV4-2 to TRBJ1-3, with D possibly matching TRBD1 (6 bases). The germline V gene has CDR1 LGHNA and CDR2 YNFKEQ. The CDR3 covers 16 residues. Deletions cut 2 bases from V and 8 bases from J, with 19 bases between.

CDR3: CASRPRGSYGYTF. The DNA of the CDR3 is TGTGCCAGCAGACCTCGGGGGTCCTATGGCTACACCTTC. The chain has TRBV3-1 (or the pseudogene TRBV3-2) and TRBJ1-2, with D possibly matching TRBD1 (5 bases). The length of the CDR3 is 13 residues. V was clipped by 6 bases and J by 4 bases, with 12 bases between them. In germline, CDR1 is LGHDT, CDR2 YNNKEL (reference sequence).

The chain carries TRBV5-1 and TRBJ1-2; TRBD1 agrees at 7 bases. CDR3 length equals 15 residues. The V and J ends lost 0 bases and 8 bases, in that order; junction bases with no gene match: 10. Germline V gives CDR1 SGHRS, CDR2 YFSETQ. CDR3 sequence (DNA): TGCGCCAGCAGCTTGGCATTCGCACAGGGGAGCGGCTACACCTTC. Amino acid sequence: CASSLAFAQGSGYTF.

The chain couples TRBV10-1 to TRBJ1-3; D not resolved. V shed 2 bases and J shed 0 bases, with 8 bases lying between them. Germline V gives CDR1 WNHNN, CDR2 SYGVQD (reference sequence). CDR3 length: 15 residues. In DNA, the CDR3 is TGCGCCAGCAGTGAGCTTCGGAGCTCTGGAAACACCATATATTTT. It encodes CASSELRSSGNTIYF.

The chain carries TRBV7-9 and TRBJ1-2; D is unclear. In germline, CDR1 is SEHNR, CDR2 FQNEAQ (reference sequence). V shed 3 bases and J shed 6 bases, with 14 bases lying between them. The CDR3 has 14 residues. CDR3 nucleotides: TGTGCCAGCAGCTTCTATGGGAGAGGGAATGGCTACACCTTC. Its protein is CASSFYGRGNGYTF.

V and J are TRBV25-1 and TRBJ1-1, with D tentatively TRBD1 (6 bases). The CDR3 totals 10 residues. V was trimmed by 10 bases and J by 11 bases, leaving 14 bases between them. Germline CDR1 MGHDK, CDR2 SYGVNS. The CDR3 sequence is CATHEGVAFF. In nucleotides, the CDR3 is TGTGCCACCCATGAGGGGGTGGCTTTCTTT.

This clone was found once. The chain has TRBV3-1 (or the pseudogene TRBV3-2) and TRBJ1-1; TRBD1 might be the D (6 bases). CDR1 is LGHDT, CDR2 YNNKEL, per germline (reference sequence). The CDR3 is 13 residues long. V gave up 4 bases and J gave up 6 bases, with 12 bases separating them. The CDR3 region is CASSRAAGAEAFF. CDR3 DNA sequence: TGTGCCAGCAGCCGAGCGGCAGGGGCTGAAGCTTTCTTT.

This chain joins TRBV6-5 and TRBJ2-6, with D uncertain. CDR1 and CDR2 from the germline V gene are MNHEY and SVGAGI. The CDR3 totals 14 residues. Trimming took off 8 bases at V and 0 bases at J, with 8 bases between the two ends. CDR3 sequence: CASRTASGANVLTF. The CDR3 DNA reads TGTGCCAGCCGAACAGCCTCTGGGGCCAACGTCCTGACTTTC.

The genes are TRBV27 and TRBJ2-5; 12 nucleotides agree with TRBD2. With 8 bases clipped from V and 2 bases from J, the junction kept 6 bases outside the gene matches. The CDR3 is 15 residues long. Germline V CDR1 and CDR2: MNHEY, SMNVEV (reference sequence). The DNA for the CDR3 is TGTGCCAGCGGGACACTAGCGGGGGGTCAAGAGACCCAGTACTTC. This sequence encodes CASGTLAGGQETQYF.

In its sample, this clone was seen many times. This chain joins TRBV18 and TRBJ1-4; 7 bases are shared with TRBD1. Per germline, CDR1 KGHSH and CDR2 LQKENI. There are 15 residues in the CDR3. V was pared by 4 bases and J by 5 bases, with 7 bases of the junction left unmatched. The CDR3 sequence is CASSLTGQLNEKLFF. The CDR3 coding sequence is TGTGCCAGCTCACTAACGGGACAGCTAAATGAAAAACTGTTTTTT.

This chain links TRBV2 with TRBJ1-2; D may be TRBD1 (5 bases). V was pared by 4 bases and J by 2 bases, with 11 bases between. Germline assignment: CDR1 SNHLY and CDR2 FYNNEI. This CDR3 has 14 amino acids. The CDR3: CASSVGGWNYGYTF. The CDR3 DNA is TGTGCCAGCAGTGTGGGGGGTTGGAACTATGGCTACACCTTC.

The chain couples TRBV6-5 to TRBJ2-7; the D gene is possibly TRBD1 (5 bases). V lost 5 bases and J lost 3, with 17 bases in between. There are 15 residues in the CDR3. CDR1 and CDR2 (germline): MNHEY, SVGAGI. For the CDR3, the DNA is TGTGCCAGCAGTCCCCTGAGGCGACAGAACTACGAGCAGTACTTC. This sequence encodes CASSPLRRQNYEQYF.

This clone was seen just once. The CDR3 DNA sequence: TGTGCCAGCAGCTCAGCGGGGGGGACTAGCACAGATACGCAGTATTTT. Translation: CASSSAGGTSTDTQYF. V gene TRBV7-9 combines with J gene TRBJ2-3, with 10 bases matching TRBD2. The CDR3 spans 16 residues. CDR1 is SEHNR, CDR2 FQNEAQ, per germline (reference sequence). J lost 0 bases, V lost 4 bases, and 4 bases had no gene match.